This T cell receptor beta chain came from a study of T cells in women clearing cervical HPV infection. Overall study: Blood came at first lesion visit for cases, post-clearance for controls. Whole-study results and caveats: CIN3+ cases had significantly higher TCR richness than controls; evenness did not differ.

The V segment lost 10 bases and the J segment 4 bases; nucleotides outside the gene matches: 14. The CDR3 is 17 residues long. CDR1 SNHLY and CDR2 FYNNEI come from the germline V gene. Worth noting for this clone: Its target is not known. The read finishes 3 residues shy of the CDR3 end, and the germline J gene is used to complete it.

The data were produced by immunoSEQ multiplex PCR, yet TCRdb's version contains in-frame clones alone and is incomplete. The table counts fewer than 25,000 clones; less than 6% lies in the top ten. The TCR comes from a woman aged 18 to 69 with a cervical HPV16 infection that either progressed to CIN3+ or cleared (not recorded which). The chain combines TRBV2 with TRBJ2-6, with 9 positions matching TRBD1. Material: blood buffy coat. CDR3 bases read: TGTGCCAACACACAGGGGGCCAGCTCTTACGGGGCCAACGTC. Translated: CANTQGASSYGANV. The CDR3 in full is CANTQGASSYGANVLTF.